One and the same sample provided the 17 T cell receptor beta chains below, sequenced in a study of STAT3 mutations in large granular lymphocyte leukemia. Findings of the study overall: In T-cell large granular lymphocyte leukemia, about half of patients showed multiple immunodominant subclonotypes.

No antigen has been assigned to these receptors. Libraries were prepared by immunoSEQ multiplex PCR; TCRdb keeps only in-frame clonotypes and omits some of them. The sample carries about 4,400 clones, 66% recorded once. The specimen sequenced was peripheral blood mononuclear cells. These receptors came from a man in his fifties or sixties with T-cell large granular lymphocyte leukemia. Some clones in this sample may be carry-over from other donors' samples.

J is TRBJ2-5 and V is TRBV27, with TRBD1 identical over 7 bases. J was trimmed by 4 bases and V by 2 bases; bases with no gene match: 1. The CDR3 is 13 residues long. Germline loops: CDR1 MNHEY, CDR2 SMNVEV (reference sequence). This CDR3 is CASSLRGLETQYF. The CDR3 DNA reads TGTGCCAGCAGTTTAAGGGGGCTAGAGACCCAGTACTTC.

The rearrangement joins TRBV15 to TRBJ1-4; D is uncertain. The CDR3 has 15 residues. Germline V gene data show CDR1 as LNHNV and CDR2 as YYDKDF (reference sequence). V was cut by 0 bases and J by 0 bases, with 5 bases left in between. CDR3 protein: CATSRERTTNEKLFF. CDR3 in DNA: TGTGCCACCAGCAGAGAACGGACAACTAATGAAAAACTGTTTTTT.

The chain uses TRBV19 and TRBJ1-5; possibly TRBD1 for D (5 bases). In germline, CDR1 is LNHDA, CDR2 SQIVND (reference sequence). This CDR3 has 13 residues. The ends were cut back, 5 bases at V and 7 bases at J, with 12 bases in the middle. CDR3 coding DNA: TGTGCCAGTAGTGCCCAGGGCCCCCAGCCCCAGCATTTT. Its protein is CASSAQGPQPQHF.

The rearrangement joins TRBV5-1 to TRBJ2-3; no clear D. The CDR3 runs 17 residues. Germline assignment: CDR1 SGHRS and CDR2 YFSETQ. V was clipped by 0 bases and J by 3 bases, with 17 bases between them. DNA of the CDR3: TGCGCCAGCAGCTTGGCCCAAGTCGCTGGGATAACAGATACGCAGTATTTT. It specifies CASSLAQVAGITDTQYF.

This chain connects TRBV7-7 to TRBJ2-7; D remains unclear. The germline V and J ends were trimmed by 4 bases and 6 bases, with 13 bases remaining between them. The CDR3 totals 13 residues. The germline gives CDR1 SSHAT, CDR2 FNYEAQ (reference sequence). CDR3 nucleotides: TGTGCCAGCAGCTCCGGTGAGTCGGGCGAGCAGTACTTC. Protein: CASSSGESGEQYF.

The V gene is TRBV29-1, the J gene TRBJ1-1; D remains unclear. The CDR3 runs to 10 residues. V was shortened by 3 bases and J by 3 bases, with 2 bases between the two germline ends. CDR1 is SQVTM and CDR2 is ANQGSEA in the germline V gene. CDR3 bases: TGCAGCGTTGACCACACTGAAGCTTTCTTT. Its protein product is CSVDHTEAFF.

The chain recombines TRBV5-1 with TRBJ2-3; TRBD2 might be the D (7 bases). The CDR3 is made up of 14 amino acids. Germline CDR1 and CDR2: SGHRS and YFSETQ. The V end was cut by 0 bases, the J end by 5 bases, with 10 bases between. This CDR3 reads CASSLVGGRDTQYF. The CDR3 nucleotides are TGCGCCAGCAGCTTGGTCGGGGGGCGAGATACGCAGTATTTT.

The chain combines TRBV5-1 with TRBJ2-1; D possibly matches TRBD1 or TRBD2 (5 bases each). Trimming pared 4 bases from V and 5 bases from J, leaving 13 bases between. Germline lookup yields CDR1 SGHRS and CDR2 YFSETQ. This CDR3 has 14 residues. CDR3 nucleotides: TGCGCCAGCAGCGGTCGGGGCATGAACAATGAGCAGTTCTTC. The encoded protein is CASSGRGMNNEQFF.

This clone came up a few times. V and J are TRBV5-1 and TRBJ2-3; TRBD2 agrees at 9 bases. Losses at the gene ends were 0 bases for V and 2 bases for J; bases not matched to a gene: 1. The CDR3 extends over 15 amino acids. CDR1 and CDR2 (germline): SGHRS, YFSETQ. The CDR3, as DNA: TGCGCCAGCAGCTTGGGGACTAGCGACACAGATACGCAGTATTTT. Translation: CASSLGTSDTDTQYF.

This chain links TRBV10-1 with TRBJ2-3; D may be TRBD2 (6 bases). Trimming removed 4 bases at V and 6 bases at J, with 11 bases between. The germline V gene encodes CDR1 WNHNN and CDR2 SYGVQD (reference sequence). The CDR3 totals 13 residues. In DNA form, the CDR3 reads TGCGCCAGCAGTGGCCCGGAGGGGGATACGCAGTATTTT. This gives the protein CASSGPEGDTQYF.

This chain links TRBV25-1 with TRBJ1-2; no definite D call. Trimming took 5 bases from V and 2 from J, leaving 9 bases between them. Per the germline V gene, CDR1 is MGHDK and CDR2 is SYGVNS. The CDR3 loop spans 13 amino acids. CDR3 DNA sequence: TGTGCCAGCAGTCAGGTCAACAACTATGGCTACACCTTC. This encodes CASSQVNNYGYTF.

This clone came up a few times. The chain is built from TRBV7-7 and TRBJ2-5, with D unclear. The CDR3 runs to 13 residues. CDR1 is SSHAT, CDR2 FNYEAQ, per germline (reference sequence). V gave up 0 bases and J gave up 4 bases, with 6 bases separating them. The CDR3 loop reads CASSLAIGETQYF. The CDR3 DNA follows: TGTGCCAGCAGCTTAGCTATAGGAGAGACCCAGTACTTC.

The gene calls are TRBV5-6 and TRBJ1-1, with D unresolved. The V end was cut by 0 bases, the J end by 6 bases, with 9 bases between. Germline CDR1 reads SGHDT; CDR2 reads YYEEEE. This CDR3 region has 13 residues. The DNA of the CDR3 is TGTGCCAGCAGCTTGGCGGCAGGAGCTGAAGCTTTCTTT. It translates to CASSLAAGAEAFF.

This clone appeared a few times. The chain is built from TRBV27 and TRBJ1-6; the D is unclear. V was pared by 3 bases and J by 7 bases, with 7 bases between. The length of the CDR3 is 13 residues. Germline V CDR1 and CDR2: MNHEY, SMNVEV (reference sequence). Here the CDR3 reads CASSFRENSPLHF. In DNA, the CDR3 is TGTGCCAGCAGTTTCCGAGAGAATTCACCCCTCCACTTT.

This rearrangement joins TRBV6-5 to TRBJ2-2; no reliable D call. V was trimmed by 4 bases and J by 5 bases, leaving 8 bases between them. The CDR3 extends over 13 amino acids. Per germline, CDR1 MNHEY and CDR2 SVGAGI. The CDR3 coding sequence is TGTGCCAGCAGTTCACGCGGAACCGGGGAGCTGTTTTTT. This encodes CASSSRGTGELFF.

This clone has more than one count but fewer than ten. The chain links TRBV7-2 to TRBJ1-5, with no clear D. Looked up from germline, CDR1 is SGHTA and CDR2 is FQGNSA. The V end was cut by 5 bases, the J end by 6 bases, with 11 bases between. This CDR3 is 13 amino acids long. CDR3 sequence: CASSPRVSQPQHF. The CDR3 DNA reads as TGTGCCAGCAGCCCACGGGTCTCTCAGCCCCAGCATTTT.

V gene TRBV5-1 combines with J gene TRBJ2-1, with D uncertain. Trimming pared 0 bases from V and 8 bases from J, leaving 3 bases between. The CDR3 has 11 amino acids. The V gene's germline CDR1 is SGHRS and CDR2 YFSETQ. CDR3 sequence reads: CASSLDYEQFF. In DNA form, the CDR3 reads TGCGCCAGCAGCTTGGATTATGAGCAGTTCTTC.